One sample yielded the 6 T cell receptor beta chains listed below, sequenced in a study of OX40 agonist ivuxolimab in advanced cancers. Measured with immunoSEQ multiplex PCR; TCRdb has only the in-frame clones, and not every one. The table includes about 70,000 clones, roughly 85% detected once. This material consisted of CD4+ or CD8+ T cells sorted from blood, taken in a trial of the OX40 agonist ivuxolimab. These receptors all stem from an adult with an advanced solid tumor such as melanoma, head and neck, liver or kidney cancer.

This clone occurred a few times. The chain couples TRBV28 to TRBJ1-3; tentative D call: TRBD1 (6 bases). Trimming cost V 5 bases and J 3 bases, with 14 bases left between them. The CDR3 is 15 amino acids. In germline, CDR1 is MDHEN, CDR2 SYDVKM. DNA for the CDR3: TGTGCCAGCAGTCGGGGGGGCGCGAGTGGAAACACCATATATTTT. It is translated as CASSRGGASGNTIYF.

The gene calls are TRBV7-6 and TRBJ1-1; D possibly corresponds to TRBD1 (6 bases). The CDR3 contains 16 residues. Germline V gene lookup returns CDR1 SGHVS and CDR2 FNYEAQ. V lost 5 bases to trimming and J lost 1 base, with 17 bases between them. CDR3 sequence reads: CASSPRPGQQNTEAFF. The CDR3, as DNA: TGTGCCAGCAGCCCGAGACCGGGACAACAGAACACTGAAGCTTTCTTT.

The chain carries TRBV11-2 and TRBJ2-7; TRBD2 matches 9 bases. There are 15 residues in the CDR3. V shed 5 bases and J 6 bases; nucleotides not matched to a gene: 11. The germline CDR1 and CDR2 sequences are SGHAT and FQNNGV. CDR3 in DNA: TGTGCCAGCAGCCCCCCGGGCGGGAGGGCCTCCGAGCAGTACTTC. Its protein is CASSPPGGRASEQYF.

The chain is built from TRBV11-3 and TRBJ1-4; 7 nucleotides line up with TRBD1. V trimming: 3 bases; J trimming: 8 bases; junction bases outside the gene matches: 6. The CDR3 is 14 amino acids. Germline CDR1 is SGHNT and CDR2 is YENEEA. The CDR3 spells CASSFSAGGEKLFF. The CDR3 DNA follows: TGTGCCAGCAGCTTTTCCGCAGGGGGGGAAAAACTGTTTTTT.

Note on this clone: At the DNA level, this CDR3 is encoded by other sequences in the same sample as well. This chain uses TRBV19 with TRBJ2-7; 11 bases are a match to TRBD1. Germline V gene lookup returns CDR1 LNHDA and CDR2 SQIVND (reference sequence). CDR3 length equals 15 residues. The ends lost 3 bases at V and 5 bases at J; junction bases unmatched: 6. In DNA form, the CDR3 reads TGTGCCAGTAGTATTACCGGGACAGGGGGTAACGAGCAGTACTTC. This encodes CASSITGTGGNEQYF.

The gene calls are TRBV11-3 and TRBJ2-7; D tentatively reads TRBD1 or TRBD2 (5 bases each). Trimming took 0 bases from V and 6 from J, leaving 15 bases between them. The germline CDR1 and CDR2 sequences are SGHNT and YENEEA. The CDR3 is made up of 15 amino acids. DNA of the CDR3: TGTGCCAGCAGCTTAGATGAATCCGGGACGACCGAGCAGTACTTC. It codes for CASSLDESGTTEQYF.